The present T cell receptor (beta chain) was sequenced within a study of post-analysis software for immune sequencing data. Overall study context: As for disease course, relapsing-remitting, secondary progressive and progressive-relapsing multiple sclerosis were all included. Broader study findings: When patients were compared with controls, about 5 TRBV segments were more frequent, TRBV5-6, TRBV5-1 and TRBV20-1 among them. In multiple sclerosis, normalized Chao1 diversity was significantly below that of controls.

V lost 0 bases to trimming and J lost 13 bases, with 18 bases between them. Germline V CDR1 and CDR2: LGHNA, YSLEER. The CDR3 length is 14 residues. On this clonotype itself: Its antigen remains unidentified.

Incorporated into the TCR beta cDNA libraries were unique molecular identifiers, which served to reduce PCR and sequencing biases. Using its own MiXCR run on the PCR reads, TCRdb lists one record per CDR3 protein. Of about 430,000 distinct CDR3 sequences detected, 39% appear once; the ten largest clones hold less than 8%. The genes are TRBV4-3 and TRBJ1-1, with D uncertain. This receptor was obtained from a girl aged 2-10 years with multiple sclerosis. Sample: blood. The CDR3 spells CASSQEWGSLPGFF. As DNA, the CDR3 is TGCGCCAGCAGCCAAGAATGGGGTAGCTTGCCAGGTTTCTTT.